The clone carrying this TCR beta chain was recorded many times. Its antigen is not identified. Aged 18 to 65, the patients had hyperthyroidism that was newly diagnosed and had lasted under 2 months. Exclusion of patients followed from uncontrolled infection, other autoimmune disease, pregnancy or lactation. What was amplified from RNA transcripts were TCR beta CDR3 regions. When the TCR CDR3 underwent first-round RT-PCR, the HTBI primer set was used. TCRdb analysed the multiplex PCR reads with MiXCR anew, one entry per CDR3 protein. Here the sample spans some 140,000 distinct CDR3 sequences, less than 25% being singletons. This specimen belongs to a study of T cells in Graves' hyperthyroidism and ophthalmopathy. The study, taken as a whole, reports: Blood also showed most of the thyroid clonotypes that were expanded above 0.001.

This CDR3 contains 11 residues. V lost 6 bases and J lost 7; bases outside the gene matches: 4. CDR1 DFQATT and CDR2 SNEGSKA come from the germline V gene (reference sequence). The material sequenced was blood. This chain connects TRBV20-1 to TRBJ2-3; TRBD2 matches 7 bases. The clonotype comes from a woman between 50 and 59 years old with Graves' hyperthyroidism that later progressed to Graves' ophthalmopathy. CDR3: CSATTSNTQYF. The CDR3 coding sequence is TGCAGTGCAACGACTAGCAATACGCAGTATTTT.